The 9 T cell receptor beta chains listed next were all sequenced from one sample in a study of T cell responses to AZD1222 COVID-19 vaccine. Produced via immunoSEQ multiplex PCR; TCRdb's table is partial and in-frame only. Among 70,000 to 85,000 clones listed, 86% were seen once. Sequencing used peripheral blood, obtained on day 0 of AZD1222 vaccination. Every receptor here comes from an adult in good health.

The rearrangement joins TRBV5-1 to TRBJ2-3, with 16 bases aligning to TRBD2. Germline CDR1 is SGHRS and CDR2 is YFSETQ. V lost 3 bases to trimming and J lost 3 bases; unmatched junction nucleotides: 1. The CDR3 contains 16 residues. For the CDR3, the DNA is TGCGCCAGCAGCTCGGGACTAGCGGGGGGGACAGATACGCAGTATTTT. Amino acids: CASSSGLAGGTDTQYF.

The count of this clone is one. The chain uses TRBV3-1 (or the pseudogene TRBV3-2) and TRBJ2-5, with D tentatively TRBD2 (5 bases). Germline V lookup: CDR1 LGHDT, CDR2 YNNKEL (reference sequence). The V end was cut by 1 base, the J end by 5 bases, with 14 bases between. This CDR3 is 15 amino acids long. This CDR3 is CASSQVARSMETQYF. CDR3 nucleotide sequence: TGTGCCAGCAGCCAAGTAGCGCGGTCCATGGAGACCCAGTACTTC.

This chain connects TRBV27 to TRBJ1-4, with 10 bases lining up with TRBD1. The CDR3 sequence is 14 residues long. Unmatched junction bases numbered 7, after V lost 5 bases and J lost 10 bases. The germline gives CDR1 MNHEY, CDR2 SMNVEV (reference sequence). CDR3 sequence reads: CASSTDRGQGKLFF. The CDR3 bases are TGTGCCAGCAGTACCGACAGGGGGCAGGGAAAACTGTTTTTT.

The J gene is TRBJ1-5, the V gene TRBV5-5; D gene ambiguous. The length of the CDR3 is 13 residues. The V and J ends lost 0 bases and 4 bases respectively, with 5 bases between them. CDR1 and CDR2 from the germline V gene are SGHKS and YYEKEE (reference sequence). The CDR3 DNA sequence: TGTGCCAGCAGCTTGGGGATTAATCAGCCCCAGCATTTT. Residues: CASSLGINQPQHF.

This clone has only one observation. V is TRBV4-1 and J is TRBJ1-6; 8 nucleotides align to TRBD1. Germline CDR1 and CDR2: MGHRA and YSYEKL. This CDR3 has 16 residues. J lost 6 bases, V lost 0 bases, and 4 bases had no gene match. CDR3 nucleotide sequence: TGCGCCAGCAGCCAAGATGTGGACAGGGTTAATTCACCCCTCCACTTT. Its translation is CASSQDVDRVNSPLHF.

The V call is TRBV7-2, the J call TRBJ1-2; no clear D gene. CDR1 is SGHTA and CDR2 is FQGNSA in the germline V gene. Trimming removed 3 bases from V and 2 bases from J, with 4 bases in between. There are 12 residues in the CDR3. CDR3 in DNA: TGTGCCAGCAGCTTGGTAAACTATGGCTACACCTTC. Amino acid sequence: CASSLVNYGYTF.

The CDR3 sequence: CASSLDRAGIGSPLHF. DNA for the CDR3: TGCGCCAGCAGCTTGGACCGGGCCGGTATTGGGTCACCCCTCCACTTT. The chain couples TRBV5-1 to TRBJ1-6, with D unresolved. The CDR3 extends over 16 amino acids. CDR1 is SGHRS, CDR2 YFSETQ, per germline. Trimming took 0 bases from V and 10 from J, leaving 17 bases between them.

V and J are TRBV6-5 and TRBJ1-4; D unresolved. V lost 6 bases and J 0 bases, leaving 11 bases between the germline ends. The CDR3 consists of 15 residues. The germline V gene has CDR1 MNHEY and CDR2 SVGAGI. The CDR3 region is CASRARGPTNEKLFF. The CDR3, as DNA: TGTGCCAGCAGGGCCAGAGGACCAACTAATGAAAAACTGTTTTTT.

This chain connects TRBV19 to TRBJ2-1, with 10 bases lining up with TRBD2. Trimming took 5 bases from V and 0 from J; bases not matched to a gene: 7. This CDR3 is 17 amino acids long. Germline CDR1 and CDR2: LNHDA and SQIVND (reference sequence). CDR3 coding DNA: TGTGCCAGTAGTTCCCGGACTAGCGGCCTCTCCTACAATGAGCAGTTCTTC. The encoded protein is CASSSRTSGLSYNEQFF.